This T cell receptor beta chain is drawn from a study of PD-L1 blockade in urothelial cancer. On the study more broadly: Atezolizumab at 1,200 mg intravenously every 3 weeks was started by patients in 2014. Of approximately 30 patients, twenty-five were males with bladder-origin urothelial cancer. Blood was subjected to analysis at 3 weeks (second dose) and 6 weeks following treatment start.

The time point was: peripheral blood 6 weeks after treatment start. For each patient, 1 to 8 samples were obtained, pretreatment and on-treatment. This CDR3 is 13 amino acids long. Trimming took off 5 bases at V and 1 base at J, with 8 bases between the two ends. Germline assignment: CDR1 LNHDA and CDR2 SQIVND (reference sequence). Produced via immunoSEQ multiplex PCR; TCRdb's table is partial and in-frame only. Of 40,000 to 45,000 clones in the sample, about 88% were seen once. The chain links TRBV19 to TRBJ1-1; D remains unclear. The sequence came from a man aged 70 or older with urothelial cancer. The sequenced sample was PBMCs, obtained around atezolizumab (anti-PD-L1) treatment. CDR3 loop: CASSVQRNTEAFF. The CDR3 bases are TGTGCCAGTAGTGTTCAGCGGAACACTGAAGCTTTCTTT.